Each of the 26 T cell receptor beta chains below was sequenced from the same sample in a study of cytomegalovirus exposure and HLA in healthy donors. Researchers ran the PCR with 60 Vbeta and 13 Jbeta primers. Method: immunoSEQ multiplex PCR; TCRdb's copy keeps in-frame clones and lacks some. The table shows about 180,000 clones, with roughly 75% occurring only once. Sequenced input: PBMCs. These receptors were taken from a woman between 25 and 40 years old in good health and CMV-seronegative.

V is TRBV2 and J is TRBJ2-2; 15 positions agree with TRBD2. The CDR3 runs to 17 residues. The trim removed 7 bases at V and 0 bases at J, leaving 3 bases unmatched. Germline V CDR1 and CDR2: SNHLY, FYNNEI. The CDR3 reads CASNWTSGGANTGELFF. The CDR3 bases are TGTGCCAGCAATTGGACTAGCGGGGGGGCGAACACCGGGGAGCTGTTTTTT.

In DNA form, the CDR3 reads TGTGCCAGCAGTTACTCCGGGGAAGGGCATTCACCCCTCCACTTT. Translation gives CASSYSGEGHSPLHF. This rearrangement joins TRBV6-5 to TRBJ1-6; no definite D call. Per germline, CDR1 MNHEY and CDR2 SVGAGI. The CDR3 covers 15 residues. V lost 0 bases and J lost 8, with 11 bases in between.

The rearrangement links TRBV6-5 to TRBJ1-5, with D unclear. The V and J ends lost 6 bases and 3 bases respectively, with 15 bases between them. The germline CDR1 and CDR2 sequences are MNHEY and SVGAGI. The length of the CDR3 is 15 residues. CDR3 protein: CASSLSGNDNQPQHF. The CDR3 region has the DNA TGTGCCAGCAGCCTCTCGGGTAATGACAATCAGCCCCAGCATTTT.

The CDR3 protein is CASSLFGLAVRETQYF. CDR3 sequence (DNA): TGTGCCAGCAGTTTGTTCGGACTAGCGGTGAGGGAGACCCAGTACTTC. The rearrangement joins TRBV27 to TRBJ2-5, with TRBD2 matching over 10 bases. Germline CDR1 MNHEY, CDR2 SMNVEV (reference sequence). V lost 3 bases to trimming and J lost 5 bases; unmatched junction nucleotides: 9. There are 16 residues in the CDR3.

This chain uses TRBV6-1 with TRBJ2-7, with a weak D call TRBD1 (6 bases). The CDR3 sequence is 14 residues long. V shed 2 bases and J shed 3 bases, with 11 bases lying between them. CDR1 and CDR2 from the germline V gene are MNHNS and SASEGT. The CDR3 loop is CASSEIGGVYEQYF. The DNA for the CDR3 is TGTGCCAGCAGTGAAATAGGGGGAGTCTACGAGCAGTACTTC.

The chain couples TRBV5-4 to TRBJ1-2; tentatively, D is TRBD1 (5 bases). The CDR3 length is 12 residues. CDR1 is SGHNT, CDR2 YYREEE, per germline (reference sequence). The V gene lost 0 bases and the J gene lost 6 bases, with 6 bases spanning the gap. CDR3 sequence (DNA): TGTGCCAGCAGCTTGGAAGGGGATGGCTACACCTTC. It yields the protein CASSLEGDGYTF.

The chain carries TRBV7-8 and TRBJ1-3; D unclear. Germline CDR1 is SGHVS and CDR2 is FQNEAQ. Trimming removed 1 base at V and 5 bases at J, with 21 bases between. This CDR3 has 18 residues. The CDR3 region has the DNA TGTGCCAGCAGCTTAGGGGGTCTGGGCTGGGAGGGAAGAAACACCATATATTTT. Amino acid sequence: CASSLGGLGWEGRNTIYF.

The CDR3 protein is CASSLGGGYTEAFF. In nucleotides, the CDR3 is TGTGCCAGCAGCTTAGGAGGTGGGTACACTGAAGCTTTCTTT. The gene calls are TRBV7-9 and TRBJ1-1; D ambiguous. This CDR3 spans 14 amino acids. The germline V gene encodes CDR1 SEHNR and CDR2 FQNEAQ (reference sequence). Trimming removed 1 base at V and 3 bases at J, with 9 bases between.

The rearrangement uses TRBV10-2 and TRBJ2-7; TRBD1 matches 8 bases. The J call could be wrong; TRBJ2-5 is a better fit for the DNA end. The CDR3 is made up of 12 amino acids. Germline-derived CDR1 and CDR2 are WSHSY and SAAADI. The CDR3 region is CASTPGGVTQYF. CDR3 in DNA: TGCGCCAGCACCCCAGGGGGCGTGACCCAGTACTTC.

The chain employs TRBV5-1 and TRBJ2-5; a weak D match, TRBD2 (6 bases). The germline V and J ends were trimmed by 5 bases and 2 bases, with 19 bases remaining between them. Germline V gives CDR1 SGHRS, CDR2 YFSETQ. The CDR3 length is 16 residues. Here the CDR3 DNA reads TGCGCCAGCAGACCTATACCTAATAGCGGACAAGAGACCCAGTACTTC. Protein sequence: CASRPIPNSGQETQYF.

Notes on this clone: Germline is not matched at one junction end, which may reflect a read error. The rearrangement joins TRBV9 to TRBJ1-1, with a weak D call TRBD1 (6 bases). The CDR3 length is 15 residues. The germline V gene encodes CDR1 SGDLS and CDR2 YYNGEE. The CDR3 is CAGSQTGGAGVGAFF. CDR3 DNA: TGTGCCGGCAGCCAAACGGGGGGGGCCGGGGTAGGCGCTTTCTTT.

The chain carries TRBV2 and TRBJ2-7, with a possible D match to TRBD2 (7 bases). The CDR3 loop spans 15 amino acids. Deletions cut 2 bases from V and 2 bases from J, with 13 bases between. Germline loops: CDR1 SNHLY, CDR2 FYNNEI. CDR3 coding DNA: TGTGCCAGCAGTGAATGGGGAGGGGACACCTACGAGCAGTACTTC. It encodes CASSEWGGDTYEQYF.

This sequence joins TRBV6-1 and TRBJ1-2; 7 bases map to TRBD1. This CDR3 has 17 residues. Germline assignment: CDR1 MNHNS and CDR2 SASEGT. The trim removed 4 bases at V and 6 bases at J, leaving 17 bases unmatched. CDR3 coding DNA: TGTGCCAGCAGTGGGGACCGGACAGGCCAAAGGGGCAATGGCTACACCTTC. As protein: CASSGDRTGQRGNGYTF.

This sequence joins TRBV5-6 and TRBJ2-3; D is unclear. Trimming left V 1 base short and J 2 bases short, with 11 bases between. This CDR3 spans 15 amino acids. CDR1 is SGHDT and CDR2 is YYEEEE in the germline V gene. The CDR3 protein is CASSLNTDPTDTQYF. The CDR3 nucleotides read TGTGCCAGCAGCTTGAATACAGACCCCACAGATACGCAGTATTTT.

The chain employs TRBV7-2 and TRBJ1-5, with D tentatively TRBD1 (5 bases). The V gene's germline CDR1 is SGHTA and CDR2 FQGNSA. The length of the CDR3 is 14 residues. Deletions cut 4 bases from V and 12 bases from J, with 19 bases between. The CDR3 DNA follows: TGTGCCAGCAGCTCTCGCCCCGTTGCGGGGGACCAGCATTTT. Its translation is CASSSRPVAGDQHF.

This chain uses TRBV5-4 with TRBJ2-7, with 7 bases lining up with TRBD1. The V gene end was trimmed by 2 bases and the J gene end by 12 bases; junction bases not matched to a gene: 11. The CDR3 contains 13 residues. Germline-derived CDR1 and CDR2 are SGHNT and YYREEE (reference sequence). CDR3 sequence: CASSFEGQTVWYF. The CDR3 coding sequence is TGTGCCAGCAGCTTTGAGGGACAGACAGTTTGGTACTTC. Full variable domain (missing parts from reference TRBV5-4 and TRBJ2-7): ETGVTQSPTHLIKTRGQQVTLRCSSQSGHNTVSWYQQALGQGPQFIFQYYREEENGRGNFPPRFSGLQFPNYSSELNVNALELDDSALYLCASSFEGQTVWYFGPGTRLTVT.

The chain combines TRBV5-5 with TRBJ1-1; D perhaps matches TRBD1 (5 bases). The CDR3 is made up of 14 amino acids. From germline, CDR1 is SGHKS and CDR2 YYEKEE (reference sequence). Trimming cost V 0 bases and J 11 bases, with 17 bases left between them. CDR3 coding DNA: TGTGCCAGCAGCTTGGAGTTGGGGGGATTGGACGCTTTCTTT. Amino acid sequence: CASSLELGGLDAFF.

This clone was seen more than once but under ten times. The chain couples TRBV30 to TRBJ1-1; D gene unclear. Germline V CDR1 and CDR2: GTSNPN, SVGIG (reference sequence). Trimming removed 0 bases at V and 3 bases at J, with 8 bases between. The CDR3 covers 13 residues. The CDR3 is CAWSVFSYTEAFF. The CDR3 DNA follows: TGTGCCTGGAGTGTTTTTAGTTACACTGAAGCTTTCTTT.

This chain joins TRBV10-2 and TRBJ1-1, with TRBD1 matching over 10 bases. The germline V gene has CDR1 WSHSY and CDR2 SAAADI. There are 13 residues in the CDR3. J gave up 4 bases and V 8 bases, and 4 bases lay outside the gene matches. The CDR3 coding sequence is TGCGCCAGCTCGGACAGGGGGGTCACTGAAGCTTTCTTT. Amino acid sequence: CASSDRGVTEAFF.

This rearrangement joins TRBV7-8 to TRBJ2-2, with D uncertain. Germline CDR1 reads SGHVS; CDR2 reads FQNEAQ. V gave up 2 bases and J gave up 1 base, with 17 bases separating them. The CDR3 sequence is 18 residues long. Here the CDR3 DNA reads TGTGCCAGCAGCTTATCTGGCCTCCCCTCCTTGAACACCGGGGAGCTGTTTTTT. This encodes CASSLSGLPSLNTGELFF.

This rearrangement joins TRBV5-6 to TRBJ2-3, with TRBD2 matching 8 bases. This CDR3 contains 16 residues. The V and J ends lost 4 bases and 2 bases, in that order; junction bases with no gene match: 9. Germline V gene sequence: CDR1 SGHDT, CDR2 YYEEEE. The CDR3 sequence is CASSLLQREITDTQYF. CDR3 bases: TGTGCCAGCAGCCTCCTCCAGCGGGAGATCACAGATACGCAGTATTTT.

CDR3 DNA: TGTGCCAGCAGCCACCCCGGGAAGACGGGGATCTACAATGAGCAGTTCTTC. Protein: CASSHPGKTGIYNEQFF. The chain combines TRBV7-3 with TRBJ2-1, with D perhaps TRBD2 (5 bases). Germline assignment: CDR1 SGHTA and CDR2 FQGTGA. Trimming took off 5 bases at V and 3 bases at J, with 20 bases between the two ends. The CDR3 spans 17 residues.

The chain combines TRBV20-1 with TRBJ1-1, with D perhaps matching TRBD1 (6 bases). Trimming took off 2 bases at V and 11 bases at J, with 12 bases between the two ends. Germline CDR1 is DFQATT and CDR2 is SNEGSKA (reference sequence). The CDR3 spans 11 residues. This CDR3 reads CSARNGGAAFF. As DNA, the CDR3 is TGCAGTGCTAGAAATGGGGGCGCGGCTTTCTTT.

V gene TRBV5-1 combines with J gene TRBJ2-5; D is uncertain. The germline CDR1 and CDR2 sequences are SGHRS and YFSETQ. CDR3 length: 13 residues. V lost 0 bases, J lost 6 bases, and 9 bases lay in between. The CDR3 region has the DNA TGCGCCAGCAGCTTGGGCGAATCTCAGACCCAGTACTTC. This translates into CASSLGESQTQYF.

The genes are TRBV4-2 and TRBJ2-7; D remains unclear. The germline V and J ends were trimmed by 2 bases and 0 bases, with 8 bases remaining between them. The CDR3 consists of 14 residues. Germline V gene sequence: CDR1 LGHNA, CDR2 YNFKEQ. The CDR3 nucleotides read TGTGCCAGCAGCCAAAAGTCTATCTCCTACGAGCAGTACTTC. Amino acid sequence: CASSQKSISYEQYF.

The chain employs TRBV19 and TRBJ2-5; 9 bases fit TRBD2. The germline V gene encodes CDR1 LNHDA and CDR2 SQIVND (reference sequence). This CDR3 is 17 amino acids long. With V trimmed by 0 bases and J by 1 base, 6 bases remained unmatched. The chain's CDR3 is CASSIDLASGAQETQYF. The CDR3 DNA reads TGTGCCAGTAGTATAGATCTGGCTAGCGGGGCCCAAGAGACCCAGTACTTC. Full variable domain (rest looked up from reference TRBV19 and TRBJ2-5): DGGITQSPKYLFRKEGQNVTLSCEQNLNHDAMYWYRQDPGQGLRLIYYSQIVNDFQKGDIAEGYSVSREKKESFPLTVTSAQKNPTAFYLCASSIDLASGAQETQYFGPGTRLLVL.